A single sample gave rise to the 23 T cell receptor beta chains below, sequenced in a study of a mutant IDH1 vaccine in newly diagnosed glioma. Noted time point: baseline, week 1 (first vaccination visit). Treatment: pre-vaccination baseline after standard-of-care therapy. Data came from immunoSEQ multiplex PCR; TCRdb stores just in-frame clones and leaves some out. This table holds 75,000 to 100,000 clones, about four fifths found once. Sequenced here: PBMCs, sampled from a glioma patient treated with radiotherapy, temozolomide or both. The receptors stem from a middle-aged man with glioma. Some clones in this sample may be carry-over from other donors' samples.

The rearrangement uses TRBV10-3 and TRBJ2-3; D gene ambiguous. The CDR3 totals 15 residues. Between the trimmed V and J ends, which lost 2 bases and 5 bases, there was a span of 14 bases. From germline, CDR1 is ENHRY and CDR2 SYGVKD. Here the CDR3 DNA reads TGTGCCATCAGTGAGGGTTTTGGGCGAGAAGATACGCAGTATTTT. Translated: CAISEGFGREDTQYF.

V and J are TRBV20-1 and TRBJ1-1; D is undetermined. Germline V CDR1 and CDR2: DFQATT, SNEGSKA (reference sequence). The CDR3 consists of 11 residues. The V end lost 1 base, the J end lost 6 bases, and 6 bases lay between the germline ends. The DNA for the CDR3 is TGCAGTGCTAGAGGGTTGGCTGAAGCTTTCTTT. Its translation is CSARGLAEAFF.

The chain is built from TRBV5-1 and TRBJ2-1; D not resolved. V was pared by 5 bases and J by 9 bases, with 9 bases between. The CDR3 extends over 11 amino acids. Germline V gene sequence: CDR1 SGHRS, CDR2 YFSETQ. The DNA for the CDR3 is TGCGCCAGCAGTGGTGTCCTTGAGCAGTTCTTC. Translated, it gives CASSGVLEQFF.

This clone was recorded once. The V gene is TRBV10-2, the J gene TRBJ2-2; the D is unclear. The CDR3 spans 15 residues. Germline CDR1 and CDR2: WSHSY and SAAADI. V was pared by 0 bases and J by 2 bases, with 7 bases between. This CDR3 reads CASSESHRNTGELFF. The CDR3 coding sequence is TGCGCCAGCAGTGAGTCCCATAGAAACACCGGGGAGCTGTTTTTT.

The CDR3 nucleotides read TGTGCCAGTAGTCAGACTAGCGGGAACTACGAGCAGTACTTC. This gives the protein CASSQTSGNYEQYF. The chain joins TRBV19 to TRBJ2-7, with 11 bases matching TRBD2. J lost 3 bases, V lost 5 bases, and 3 bases had no gene match. Germline V gene data show CDR1 as LNHDA and CDR2 as SQIVND (reference sequence). The CDR3 has 14 residues.

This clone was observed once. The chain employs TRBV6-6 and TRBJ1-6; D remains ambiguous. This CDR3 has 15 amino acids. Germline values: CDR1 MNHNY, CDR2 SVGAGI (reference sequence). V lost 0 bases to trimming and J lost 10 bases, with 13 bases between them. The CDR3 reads CASSYSRLGDSPLHF. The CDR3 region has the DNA TGTGCCAGCAGTTACTCTCGTTTGGGCGACTCACCCCTCCACTTT.

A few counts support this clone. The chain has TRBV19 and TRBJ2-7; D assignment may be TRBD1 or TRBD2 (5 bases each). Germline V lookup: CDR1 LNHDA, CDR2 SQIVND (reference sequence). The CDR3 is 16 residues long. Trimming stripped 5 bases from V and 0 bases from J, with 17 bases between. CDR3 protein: CASSPAGTPSSYEQYF. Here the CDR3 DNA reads TGTGCCAGTAGTCCCGCCGGGACGCCAAGCTCCTACGAGCAGTACTTC.

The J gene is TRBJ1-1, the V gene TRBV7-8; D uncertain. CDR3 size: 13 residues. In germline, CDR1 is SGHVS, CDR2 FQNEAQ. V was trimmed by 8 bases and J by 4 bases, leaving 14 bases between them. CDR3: CASGWALGTEAFF. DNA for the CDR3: TGTGCCAGCGGGTGGGCTTTGGGCACTGAAGCTTTCTTT. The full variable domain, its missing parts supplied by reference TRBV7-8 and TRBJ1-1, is GAGVSQSPRYKVAKRGQDVALRCDPISGHVSLFWYQQALGQGPEFLTYFQNEAQLDKSGLPSDRFFAERPEGSVSTLKIQRTQQEDSAVYLCASGWALGTEAFFGQGTRLTVV.

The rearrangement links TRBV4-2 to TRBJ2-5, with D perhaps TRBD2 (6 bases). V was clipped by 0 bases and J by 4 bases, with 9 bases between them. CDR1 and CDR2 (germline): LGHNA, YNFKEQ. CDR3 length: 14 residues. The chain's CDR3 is CASSQDQGGETQYF. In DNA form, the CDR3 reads TGTGCCAGCAGCCAAGATCAGGGAGGAGAGACCCAGTACTTC.

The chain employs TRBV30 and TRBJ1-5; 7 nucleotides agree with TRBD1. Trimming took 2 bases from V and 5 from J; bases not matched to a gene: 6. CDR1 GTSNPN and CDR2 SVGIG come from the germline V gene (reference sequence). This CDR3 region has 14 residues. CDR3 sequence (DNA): TGTGCCTGGAGTCGAGGGGGCCTCCATCAGCCCCAGCATTTT. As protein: CAWSRGGLHQPQHF.

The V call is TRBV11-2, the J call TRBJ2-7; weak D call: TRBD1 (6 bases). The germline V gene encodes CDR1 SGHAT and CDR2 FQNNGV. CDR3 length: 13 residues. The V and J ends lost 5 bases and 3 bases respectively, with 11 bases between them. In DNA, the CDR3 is TGTGCCAGCAGCGCCTCGACAGGCTACGAGCAGTACTTC. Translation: CASSASTGYEQYF.

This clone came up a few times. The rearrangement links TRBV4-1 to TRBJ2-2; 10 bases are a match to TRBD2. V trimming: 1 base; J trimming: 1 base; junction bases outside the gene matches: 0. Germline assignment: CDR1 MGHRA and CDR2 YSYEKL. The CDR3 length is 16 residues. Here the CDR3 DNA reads TGCGCCAGCAGCCAAGGACTAGCGGGGAACACCGGGGAGCTGTTTTTT. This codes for CASSQGLAGNTGELFF.

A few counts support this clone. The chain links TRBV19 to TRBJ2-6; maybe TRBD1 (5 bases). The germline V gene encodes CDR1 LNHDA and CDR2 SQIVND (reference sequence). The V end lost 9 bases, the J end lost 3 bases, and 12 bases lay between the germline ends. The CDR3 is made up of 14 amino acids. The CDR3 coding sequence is TGTGCCAGCAATAGGGGTGGTGGGGCCAACGTCCTGACTTTC. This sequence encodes CASNRGGGANVLTF.

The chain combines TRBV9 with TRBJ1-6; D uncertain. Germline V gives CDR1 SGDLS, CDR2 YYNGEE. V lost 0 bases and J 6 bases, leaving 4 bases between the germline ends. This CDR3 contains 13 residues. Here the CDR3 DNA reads TGTGCCAGCAGCGTAGTCTTTAATTCACCCCTCCACTTT. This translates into CASSVVFNSPLHF.

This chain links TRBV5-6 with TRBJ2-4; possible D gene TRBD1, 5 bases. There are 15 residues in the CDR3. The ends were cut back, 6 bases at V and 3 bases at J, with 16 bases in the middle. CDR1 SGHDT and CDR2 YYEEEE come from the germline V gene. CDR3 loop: CASTRQTVNKNIQYF. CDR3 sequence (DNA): TGTGCCAGCACCCGACAGACCGTGAACAAAAACATTCAGTACTTC.

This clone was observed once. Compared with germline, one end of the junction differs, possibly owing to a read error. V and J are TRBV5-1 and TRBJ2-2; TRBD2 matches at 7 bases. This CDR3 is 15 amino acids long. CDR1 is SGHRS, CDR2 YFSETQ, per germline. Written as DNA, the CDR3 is TGCGCCAGCAGTTTGGTGACTAGCCGCACCGGGGAGCTGTTTTTT. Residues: CASSLVTSRTGELFF.

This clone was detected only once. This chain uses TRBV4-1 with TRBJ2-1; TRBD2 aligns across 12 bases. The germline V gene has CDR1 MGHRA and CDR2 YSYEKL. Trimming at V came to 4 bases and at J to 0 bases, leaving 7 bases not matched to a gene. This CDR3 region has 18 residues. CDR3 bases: TGCGCCAGCAGCCGTCGGACTAGCGGGGCGAGCTCCTACAATGAGCAGTTCTTC. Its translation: CASSRRTSGASSYNEQFF.

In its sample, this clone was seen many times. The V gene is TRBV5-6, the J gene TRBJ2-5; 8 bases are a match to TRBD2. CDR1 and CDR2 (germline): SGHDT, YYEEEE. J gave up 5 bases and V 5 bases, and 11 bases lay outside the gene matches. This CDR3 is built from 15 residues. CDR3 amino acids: CASSYISGVRETQYF. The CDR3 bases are TGTGCCAGCAGTTATATTAGCGGGGTGCGGGAGACCCAGTACTTC.

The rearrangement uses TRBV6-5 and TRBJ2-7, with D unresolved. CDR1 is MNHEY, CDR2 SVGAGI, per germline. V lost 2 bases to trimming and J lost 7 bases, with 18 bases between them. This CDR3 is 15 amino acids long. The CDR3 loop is CASSYLRPGHGEQYF. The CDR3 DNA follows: TGTGCCAGCAGTTACCTTCGTCCGGGCCATGGTGAGCAGTACTTC.

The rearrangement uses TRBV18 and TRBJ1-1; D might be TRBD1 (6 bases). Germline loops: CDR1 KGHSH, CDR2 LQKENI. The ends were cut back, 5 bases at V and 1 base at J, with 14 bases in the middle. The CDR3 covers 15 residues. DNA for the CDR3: TGTGCCAGCTCAGTAACCCCGGGACAGAACACTGAAGCTTTCTTT. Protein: CASSVTPGQNTEAFF.

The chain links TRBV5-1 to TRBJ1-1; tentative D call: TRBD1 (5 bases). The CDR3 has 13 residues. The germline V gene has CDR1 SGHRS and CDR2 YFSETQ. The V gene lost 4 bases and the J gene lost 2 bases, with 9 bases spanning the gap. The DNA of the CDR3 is TGCGCCAGCAGCCTGGGGGATAACACTGAAGCTTTCTTT. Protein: CASSLGDNTEAFF. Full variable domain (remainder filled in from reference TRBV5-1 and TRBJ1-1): KAGVTQTPRYLIKTRGQQVTLSCSPISGHRSVSWYQQTPGQGLQFLFEYFSETQRNKGNFPGRFSGRQFSNSRSEMNVSTLELGDSALYLCASSLGDNTEAFFGQGTRLTVV.

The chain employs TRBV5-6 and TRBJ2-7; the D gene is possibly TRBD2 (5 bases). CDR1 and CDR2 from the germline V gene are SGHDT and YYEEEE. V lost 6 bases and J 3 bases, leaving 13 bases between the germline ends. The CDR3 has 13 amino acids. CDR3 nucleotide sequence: TGTGCCAGCACCCTTGGAGGCGGCTACGAGCAGTACTTC. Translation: CASTLGGGYEQYF.

Here the CDR3 reads CASRTPGVGSAFTGELFF. The CDR3 bases are TGTGCCAGCAGAACCCCCGGGGTAGGCTCGGCCTTCACCGGGGAGCTGTTTTTT. The rearrangement links TRBV7-9 to TRBJ2-2; a weak D match, TRBD2 (5 bases). V shed 6 bases and J shed 4 bases, with 24 bases lying between them. Looked up from germline, CDR1 is SEHNR and CDR2 is FQNEAQ (reference sequence). The CDR3 consists of 18 residues.